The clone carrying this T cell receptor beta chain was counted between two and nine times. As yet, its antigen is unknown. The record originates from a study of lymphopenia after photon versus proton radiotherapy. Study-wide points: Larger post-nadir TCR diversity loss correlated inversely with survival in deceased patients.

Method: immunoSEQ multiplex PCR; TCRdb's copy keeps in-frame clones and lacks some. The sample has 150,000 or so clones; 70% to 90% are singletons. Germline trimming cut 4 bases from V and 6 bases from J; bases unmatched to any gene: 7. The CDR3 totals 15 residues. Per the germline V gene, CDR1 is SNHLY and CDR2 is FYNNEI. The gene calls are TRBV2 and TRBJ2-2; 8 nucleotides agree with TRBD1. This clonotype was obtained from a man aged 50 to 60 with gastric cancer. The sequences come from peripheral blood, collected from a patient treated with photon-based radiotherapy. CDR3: CASSGGQVSPGELFF. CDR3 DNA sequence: TGTGCCAGCAGTGGGGGACAGGTGTCACCCGGGGAGCTGTTTTTT.